This TCR beta chain was obtained from a study of preoperative IRX-2 immunotherapy in early breast cancer. The germline V gene encodes CDR1 GTSNPN and CDR2 SVGIG (reference sequence). The CDR3 runs to 13 residues. Trimming left V 4 bases short and J 5 bases short, with 12 bases between. The treatment here: preoperative locoregional IRX-2 cytokine immunotherapy. Repertoires were generated with immunoSEQ multiplex PCR, while TCRdb's copy carries only in-frame clones and drops some. This table has under 45,000 clones, about 95% appearing once. The chain is built from TRBV30 and TRBJ1-5, with D uncertain. This clonotype originated in a human donor with breast cancer. Sequenced material: tumor tissue, taken after IRX-2 immunotherapy. Here the CDR3 reads CAWTRQWDQPQHF. The CDR3, as DNA: TGTGCCTGGACGCGGCAGTGGGATCAGCCCCAGCATTTT.